A single sample is the source of the 19 T cell receptor beta chains below, sequenced in a study of human T cells and chemical hapten exposure. TCRdb fed the RACE reads into MiXCR, producing one record per CDR3 protein. The table has some 42,000 distinct CDR3 sequences, 8.5% to 10% seen once. The time point here: patch test 2, 6 weeks after DPC sensitization. Treatment meaning: therapeutic diphenylcyclopropenone sensitization with weekly scalp DPC. The sequences come from whole blood, collected in connection with sensitization to the hapten diphenylcyclopropenone (DPC). Receptors originate from a woman between 35 and 50 years old with alopecia areata. Some clones in this sample may be carry-over from other donors' samples.

The gene calls are TRBV6-1 and TRBJ1-5; TRBD1 is a possible D gene (6 bases). Germline lookup yields CDR1 MNHNS and CDR2 SASEGT. The CDR3 contains 15 residues. Trimming removed 7 bases at V and 8 bases at J, with 21 bases between. The DNA for the CDR3 is TGTGCCAGCACCGGGGGCGGGACGATCAAGAAGCCCCAGCATTTT. Residues: CASTGGGTIKKPQHF.

Concerning this clonotype: This may stem from a read error, because a much larger clone lies one nucleotide away. The genes are TRBV30 and TRBJ2-3; TRBD2 aligns across 13 bases. This CDR3 is 17 amino acids long. Germline V CDR1 and CDR2: GTSNPN, SVGIG (reference sequence). The CDR3, as DNA: TGTGCCTGGAGTCAGACTAGCGGGGGGAGGGGCACAGATTCGCAGTATTTT. Amino acids: CAWSQTSGGRGTDSQYF.

This clonotype was recorded many times. The chain employs TRBV28 and TRBJ1-6; D is ambiguous. The CDR3 is made up of 19 amino acids. V lost 5 bases and J 0 bases, leaving 20 bases between the germline ends. Germline CDR1 reads MDHEN; CDR2 reads SYDVKM. The CDR3 loop is CASSKSTGTISSYNSPLHF. The DNA for the CDR3 is TGTGCCAGCAGTAAAAGCACGGGTACTATAAGCTCCTATAATTCACCCCTCCACTTT.

This clonotype has ten or more counts. The chain couples TRBV30 to TRBJ1-4; D ambiguous. The CDR3 contains 13 residues. V dropped 6 bases and J dropped 5 bases, with 13 bases sitting between them. Per the germline V gene, CDR1 is GTSNPN and CDR2 is SVGIG (reference sequence). The CDR3 DNA is TGTGCCTGCCTGGGCCGACCCAATGAAAAACTGTTTTTT. This translates into CACLGRPNEKLFF.

The chain employs TRBV29-1 and TRBJ2-3; the match to TRBD1 covers 7 bases. The CDR3 extends over 15 amino acids. V lost 6 bases, J lost 0 bases, and 9 bases stayed unmatched. Germline V gene lookup returns CDR1 SQVTM and CDR2 ANQGSEA. The CDR3 DNA follows: TGCAGCGTGGTAGGGACAGCAACTAGCACAGATACGCAGTATTTT. Its translation: CSVVGTATSTDTQYF.

This clonotype was detected a few times. This chain joins TRBV30 and TRBJ1-6; possible D gene TRBD1, 5 bases. This CDR3 is 13 amino acids long. V dropped 2 bases and J dropped 10 bases, with 12 bases sitting between them. Germline CDR1 reads GTSNPN; CDR2 reads SVGIG (reference sequence). DNA for the CDR3: TGTGCCTGGAGTCCAGGGTCCGGCTCACCCCTCCACTTT. Translation: CAWSPGSGSPLHF.

This clonotype appeared many times. The DNA of the CDR3 is TGTGCCAGCAGCGGGGGGAATTACAATGAGCAGTTCTTC. Translating it yields CASSGGNYNEQFF. V is TRBV12-3 or TRBV12-4 and J is TRBJ2-1, with TRBD2 identical over 7 bases. J gave up 4 bases and V 6 bases, and 3 bases lay outside the gene matches. This CDR3 comprises 13 residues.

This clonotype appeared many times. This chain joins TRBV18 and TRBJ1-1; no definite D call. V was shortened by 3 bases and J by 7 bases, with 12 bases between the two germline ends. The CDR3 has 13 amino acids. CDR1 is KGHSH and CDR2 is LQKENI in the germline V gene. CDR3 coding DNA: TGTGCCAGCTCACCCGATTCGAGTAATGAAGCTTTCTTT. It yields the protein CASSPDSSNEAFF. The full variable domain, rest sourced from reference TRBV18 and TRBJ1-1, is NAGVMQNPRHLVRRRGQEARLRCSPMKGHSHVYWYRQLPEEGLKFMVYLQKENIIDESGMPKERFSAEFPKEGPSILRIQQVVRGDSAAYFCASSPDSSNEAFFGQGTRLTVV.

This clonotype was seen repeatedly, ten times or more. The V gene is TRBV7-9, the J gene TRBJ1-1, with a possible D match to TRBD1 (5 bases). Per the germline V gene, CDR1 is SEHNR and CDR2 is FQNEAQ (reference sequence). The CDR3 sequence is 11 residues long. V shed 5 bases and J shed 11 bases, with 12 bases lying between them. This chain's CDR3 is CASSPLRGAFF. The DNA for the CDR3 is TGTGCCAGCAGCCCACTGAGGGGTGCTTTCTTT.

The chain is built from TRBV9 and TRBJ2-7; TRBD2 matches at 9 bases. The V and J ends lost 3 bases and 6 bases, in that order; junction bases with no gene match: 7. Germline V gene data show CDR1 as SGDLS and CDR2 as YYNGEE. The CDR3 spans 14 residues. Here the CDR3 DNA reads TGTGCCAGCAGCGCCACCTCACTAGCGGGCGAGCAGTACTTC. It translates to CASSATSLAGEQYF.

As to this clonotype: A much larger clone lies one base from this, so it may be a read error. As the CDR3 is not closed by the conserved phenylalanine or tryptophan, this likely results from a read error. The gene calls are TRBV7-9 and TRBJ2-3; 8 bases are a match to TRBD1. The germline V gene has CDR1 SEHNR and CDR2 FQNEAQ (reference sequence). Trimming cost V 1 base and J 2 bases; bases outside gene matches: 2. CDR3 length: 15 amino acids. CDR3 DNA sequence: TGTGCCAGCAGCTTAGGGACAGGGCTCACAGATACGCAGTATTTA. It yields the protein CASSLGTGLTDTQYL.

At least ten counts were recorded for this clonotype. The chain recombines TRBV11-2 with TRBJ2-3; D might be TRBD2 (7 bases). Trimming stripped 6 bases from V and 1 base from J, with 17 bases between. The length of the CDR3 is 16 residues. The germline CDR1 and CDR2 sequences are SGHAT and FQNNGV. Here the CDR3 DNA reads TGTGCCAGCAGTACGGGGGGCATCCTAGGCACAGATACGCAGTATTTT. Translation gives CASSTGGILGTDTQYF.

By frequency in the sample, this clonotype is medium-sized (0.01 to 0.1%). The V gene is TRBV6-1, the J gene TRBJ1-5, with D uncertain. There are 14 residues in the CDR3. Germline loops: CDR1 MNHNS, CDR2 SASEGT. The ends were cut back, 7 bases at V and 0 bases at J, with 10 bases in the middle. The CDR3 nucleotides are TGTGCCAGCAAGGGAATTAATAGCAATCAGCCCCAGCATTTT. Its translation: CASKGINSNQPQHF.

This clonotype has ten or more counts. Relative to the germline gene, one junction end is altered; a read error may explain this. This chain connects TRBV5-1 to TRBJ1-2; no reliable D call. The germline CDR1 and CDR2 sequences are SGHRS and YFSETQ. CDR3 length: 13 amino acids. The CDR3 here is CASSLAGGTGGSF. The CDR3 bases are TGCGCCAGCAGCTTGGCCGGTGGTACCGGCGGATCCTTC. The variable domain in full, completed from reference TRBV5-1 and TRBJ1-2, reads KAGVTQTPRYLIKTRGQQVTLSCSPISGHRSVSWYQQTPGQGLQFLFEYFSETQRNKGNFPGRFSGRQFSNSRSEMNVSTLELGDSALYLCASSLAGGTGGSFGSGTRLTVV.

This clonotype appeared many times. The chain uses TRBV7-9 and TRBJ2-2; no definite D call. CDR3 length equals 14 residues. Germline V gene sequence: CDR1 SEHNR, CDR2 FQNEAQ (reference sequence). V gave up 4 bases and J gave up 7 bases, with 13 bases separating them. CDR3 region: CASSSRIGGGELFF. The CDR3 coding sequence is TGTGCCAGCAGCTCCCGGATTGGCGGCGGGGAGCTGTTTTTT.

In this sample, this clonotype turned up many times. The chain has TRBV27 and TRBJ1-5, with a weak D call TRBD1 (5 bases). V was clipped by 1 base and J by 2 bases, with 21 bases between them. The CDR3 totals 19 residues. The V gene's germline CDR1 is MNHEY and CDR2 SMNVEV (reference sequence). CDR3: CASSLLGDPNPRGNQPQHF. The CDR3 bases are TGTGCCAGCAGTTTATTAGGGGACCCTAACCCGAGGGGCAATCAGCCCCAGCATTTT.

This clonotype showed up many times. The chain has TRBV2 and TRBJ2-1; possible D gene TRBD2, 5 bases. V was shortened by 5 bases and J by 0 bases, with 11 bases between the two germline ends. The CDR3 sequence is 15 residues long. CDR1 and CDR2 from the germline V gene are SNHLY and FYNNEI. CDR3 loop: CASSPTTNSYNEQFF. The DNA for the CDR3 is TGTGCCAGCAGTCCGACTACCAACTCCTACAATGAGCAGTTCTTC.

In this sample, this clonotype turned up many times. The chain carries TRBV6-2 or TRBV6-3 and TRBJ1-1; D ambiguous. Trimming pared 0 bases from V and 1 base from J, leaving 6 bases between. Germline V lookup: CDR1 MNHEY, CDR2 SVGEGT. The CDR3 spans 14 residues. As DNA, the CDR3 is TGTGCCAGCAGTTACTCAACAGAGAACACTGAAGCTTTCTTT. It specifies CASSYSTENTEAFF.

This clonotype was seen more than once but under ten times. The chain couples TRBV7-9 to TRBJ2-7, with D tentatively TRBD1 (5 bases). V lost 3 bases to trimming and J lost 1 base, with 10 bases between them. In germline, CDR1 is SEHNR, CDR2 FQNEAQ (reference sequence). The CDR3 runs 14 residues. The CDR3 is CASSFTGWSYEQYF. CDR3 in DNA: TGTGCCAGCAGCTTCACAGGTTGGTCCTACGAGCAGTACTTC.